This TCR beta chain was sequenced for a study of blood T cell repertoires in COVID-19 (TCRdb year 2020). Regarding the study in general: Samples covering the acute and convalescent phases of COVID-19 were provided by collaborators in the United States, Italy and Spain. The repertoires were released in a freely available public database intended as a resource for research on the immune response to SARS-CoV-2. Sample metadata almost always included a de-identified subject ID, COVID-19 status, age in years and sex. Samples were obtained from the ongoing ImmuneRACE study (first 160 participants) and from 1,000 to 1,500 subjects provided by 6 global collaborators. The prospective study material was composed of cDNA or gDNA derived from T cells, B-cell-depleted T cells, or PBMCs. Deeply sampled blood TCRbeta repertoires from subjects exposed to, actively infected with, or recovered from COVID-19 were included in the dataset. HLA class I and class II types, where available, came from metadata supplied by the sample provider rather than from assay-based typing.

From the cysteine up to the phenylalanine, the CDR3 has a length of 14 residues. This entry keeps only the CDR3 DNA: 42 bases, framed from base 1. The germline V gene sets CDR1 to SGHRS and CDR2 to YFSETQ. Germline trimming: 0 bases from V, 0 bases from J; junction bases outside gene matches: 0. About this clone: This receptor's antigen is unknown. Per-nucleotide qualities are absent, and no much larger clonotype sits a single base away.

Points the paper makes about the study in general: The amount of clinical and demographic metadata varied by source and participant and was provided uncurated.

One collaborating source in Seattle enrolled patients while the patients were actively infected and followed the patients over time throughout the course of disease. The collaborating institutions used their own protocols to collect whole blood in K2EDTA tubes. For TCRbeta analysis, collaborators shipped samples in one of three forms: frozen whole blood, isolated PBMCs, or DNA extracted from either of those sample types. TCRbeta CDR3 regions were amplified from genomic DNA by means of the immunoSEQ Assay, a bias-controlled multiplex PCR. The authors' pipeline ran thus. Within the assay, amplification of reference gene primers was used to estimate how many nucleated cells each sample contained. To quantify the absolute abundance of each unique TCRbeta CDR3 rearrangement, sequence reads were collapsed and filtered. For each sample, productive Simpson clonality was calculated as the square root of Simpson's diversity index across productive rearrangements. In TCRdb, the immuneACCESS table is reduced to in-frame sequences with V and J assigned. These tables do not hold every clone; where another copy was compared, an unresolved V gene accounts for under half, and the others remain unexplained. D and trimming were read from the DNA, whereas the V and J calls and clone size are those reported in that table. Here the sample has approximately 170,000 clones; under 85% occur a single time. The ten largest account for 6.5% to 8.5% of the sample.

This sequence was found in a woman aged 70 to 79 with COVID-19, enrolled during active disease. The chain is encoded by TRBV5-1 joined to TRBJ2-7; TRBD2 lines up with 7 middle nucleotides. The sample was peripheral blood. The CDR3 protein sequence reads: CASSLASGSYEQYF. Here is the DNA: TGCGCCAGCAGCTTGGCTAGCGGCTCCTACGAGCAGTACTTC. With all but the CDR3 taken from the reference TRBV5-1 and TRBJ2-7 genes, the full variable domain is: KAGVTQTPRYLIKTRGQQVTLSCSPISGHRSVSWYQQTPGQGLQFLFEYFSETQRNKGNFPGRFSGRQFSNSRSEMNVSTLELGDSALYLCASSLASGSYEQYFGPGTRLTVT.